The entry that follows covers one T cell receptor beta chain sequence. The antigen is undetermined. These data come from a study of cytomegalovirus exposure and HLA in healthy donors. Study observations and caveats: In vitro, a few CMV-associated chains proved specific for CMV antigens.

V lost 8 bases and J lost 1, with 12 bases in between. Germline-derived CDR1 and CDR2 are MDHEN and SYDVKM. The CDR3 length is 13 residues. Sequenced by immunoSEQ multiplex PCR; TCRdb stores in-frame clones only, minus some. The data show 150,000 to 250,000 clones, with around 83% seen just once and about an eighth held by the top ten. The chain recombines TRBV28 with TRBJ2-7; TRBD1 might be the D (5 bases). The source is a woman in her twenties or thirties in good health and CMV-seropositive. The sample was PBMCs. The CDR3 DNA follows: TGTGCCAGCCGAACGACAGCTTCCTACGAGCAGTACTTC. Residues: CASRTTASYEQYF. Combining the CDR3 with reference TRBV28 and TRBJ2-7 gives the whole variable domain DVKVTQSSRYLVKRTGEKVFLECVQDMDHENMFWYRQDPGLGLRLIYFSYDVKMKEKGDIPEGYSVSREKKERFSLILESASTNQTSMYLCASRTTASYEQYFGPGTRLTVT.